Below, 32 T cell receptor beta chains from the same sample are listed, as sequenced in a study of cytomegalovirus exposure and HLA in healthy donors. 13 Jbeta primers and 60 Vbeta primers were used for the PCR. Sequencing used immunoSEQ multiplex PCR; TCRdb keeps in-frame clones, though not all of them. The table shows about 130,000 clones, with roughly four fifths occurring only once. Sequencing input: PBMCs. Every receptor here comes from a woman aged 50 to 65 in good health and CMV-seropositive.

CDR3 bases: TGTGCCAGCAGCTTAGCTGCGGGGGGGCGGTACGAGCAGTACTTC. This codes for CASSLAAGGRYEQYF. The chain recombines TRBV7-6 with TRBJ2-7; 9 bases are shared with TRBD2. Germline CDR1 reads SGHVS; CDR2 reads FNYEAQ. V dropped 0 bases and J dropped 4; count of bases not matched to a gene: 4. The CDR3 contains 15 residues.

The V gene is TRBV12-5, the J gene TRBJ2-7; D remains unclear. Germline V gene sequence: CDR1 LGHNT, CDR2 FRNRAP. V gave up 2 bases and J gave up 3 bases, with 5 bases separating them. The CDR3 is 12 residues long. The CDR3, as DNA: TGTGCTAGTGGTTTGTACAGCTACGAGCAGTACTTC. This translates into CASGLYSYEQYF.

This clone was picked up a small number of times. The chain has TRBV5-6 and TRBJ1-3; the match to TRBD1 covers 9 bases. Trimming removed 2 bases from V and 4 bases from J; junction bases left unmatched: 10. CDR3 size: 17 residues. Looked up from germline, CDR1 is SGHDT and CDR2 is YYEEEE. CDR3 coding DNA: TGTGCCAGCAGCTTAACCCCGGGACAGGGCGTAGGAAACACCATATATTTT. It yields the protein CASSLTPGQGVGNTIYF.

The chain employs TRBV7-2 and TRBJ2-7; D may be TRBD2 (5 bases). Per the germline V gene, CDR1 is SGHTA and CDR2 is FQGNSA. This CDR3 contains 14 residues. Trimming pared 2 bases from V and 1 base from J, leaving 9 bases between. In DNA form, the CDR3 reads TGTGCCAGCAGCTTAAGCCTAGCTTCCTACGAGCAGTACTTC. This translates into CASSLSLASYEQYF.

The gene calls are TRBV6-5 and TRBJ2-3; 8 bases are a match to TRBD2. The CDR3 loop spans 13 amino acids. CDR1 is MNHEY and CDR2 is SVGAGI in the germline V gene. V was pared by 11 bases and J by 1 base, with 5 bases of the junction left unmatched. CDR3 bases: TGTGCCTCCGGGCGGGGGGGCACAGATACGCAGTATTTT. Amino acids: CASGRGGTDTQYF.

V is TRBV19 and J is TRBJ1-6; D is unclear. CDR1 is LNHDA, CDR2 SQIVND, per germline (reference sequence). The CDR3 loop spans 11 amino acids. DNA of the CDR3: TGTGCTTCGGGGTTTCCCGAACCCCTCCACTTT. Translating it yields CASGFPEPLHF.

V is TRBV7-8 and J is TRBJ2-7; 7 nucleotides line up with TRBD1. The J segment lost 1 base and the V segment lost 5 bases, leaving 14 bases of the junction unmatched. This CDR3 contains 17 residues. Germline lookup yields CDR1 SGHVS and CDR2 FQNEAQ. CDR3 sequence reads: CASSISIPGTASYEQYF. Here the CDR3 DNA reads TGTGCCAGCAGCATAAGCATACCCGGGACAGCTTCCTACGAGCAGTACTTC.

This rearrangement joins TRBV18 to TRBJ1-5; D remains ambiguous. Trimming left V 2 bases short and J 4 bases short, with 9 bases between. CDR1 and CDR2 (germline): KGHSH, LQKENI. The CDR3 spans 14 residues. CDR3 in DNA: TGTGCCAGCTCACCAACAGATGGGAATCAGCCCCAGCATTTT. Its protein is CASSPTDGNQPQHF.

The chain uses TRBV6-6 and TRBJ1-1, with D possibly matching TRBD1 (6 bases). The CDR3 consists of 16 residues. V was trimmed by 0 bases and J by 5 bases, leaving 16 bases between them. Germline CDR1 reads MNHNY; CDR2 reads SVGAGI (reference sequence). CDR3: CASSYSRAGARTEAFF. The CDR3 DNA reads TGTGCCAGCAGTTACTCGAGAGCGGGGGCTAGGACTGAAGCTTTCTTT.

The chain links TRBV18 to TRBJ2-3; perhaps TRBD2 as D (5 bases). Trimming took 3 bases from V and 0 from J, leaving 7 bases between them. CDR3 length equals 14 residues. The germline V gene encodes CDR1 KGHSH and CDR2 LQKENI. As DNA, the CDR3 is TGTGCCAGCTCACCGGGAGCGAGCACAGATACGCAGTATTTT. This gives the protein CASSPGASTDTQYF.

CDR3 amino acids: CAWTGGASYNSPLHF. The CDR3 bases are TGTGCCTGGACAGGGGGTGCTTCCTATAATTCACCCCTCCACTTT. The rearrangement joins TRBV30 to TRBJ1-6, with 7 nucleotides matching TRBD1. V lost 4 bases, J lost 1 base, and 4 bases stayed unmatched. From germline, CDR1 is GTSNPN and CDR2 SVGIG (reference sequence). The CDR3 runs 15 residues.

This chain connects TRBV13 to TRBJ2-7, with D tentatively TRBD2 (6 bases). V shed 4 bases and J shed 7 bases, with 17 bases lying between them. There are 14 residues in the CDR3. Germline loops: CDR1 PRHDT, CDR2 FYEKMQ (reference sequence). The CDR3 loop reads CASSSGPDGGEQYF. Here the CDR3 DNA reads TGTGCCAGCAGCTCCGGTCCAGACGGAGGGGAGCAGTACTTC.

V gene TRBV13 combines with J gene TRBJ1-6, with 8 bases that match TRBD1. Unmatched junction bases numbered 4, after V lost 3 bases and J lost 0 bases. The germline gives CDR1 PRHDT, CDR2 FYEKMQ (reference sequence). The CDR3 runs to 17 residues. CDR3: CASSLGQANSYNSPLHF. The CDR3 DNA is TGTGCCAGCAGCTTGGGACAGGCGAACTCCTATAATTCACCCCTCCACTTT. Full variable domain (missing parts from reference TRBV13 and TRBJ1-6): AAGVIQSPRHLIKEKRETATLKCYPIPRHDTVYWYQQGPGQDPQFLISFYEKMQSDKGSIPDRFSAQQFSDYHSELNMSSLELGDSALYFCASSLGQANSYNSPLHFGNGTRLTVT.

V is TRBV15 and J is TRBJ1-3; 7 bases line up with TRBD1. The V gene's germline CDR1 is LNHNV and CDR2 YYDKDF (reference sequence). The CDR3 extends over 16 amino acids. V was clipped by 0 bases and J by 4 bases; unmatched bases: 6. The CDR3, as DNA: TGTGCCACCAGCAGAGACCAGACAGGGTTCGGAAACACCATATATTTT. Translated: CATSRDQTGFGNTIYF.

The CDR3 spells CASSDRRGETQYF. CDR3 bases: TGTGCCAGCAGCGACCGACGAGGGGAGACCCAGTACTTC. The gene calls are TRBV9 and TRBJ2-5; maybe TRBD2 (5 bases). The CDR3 has 13 residues. CDR1 and CDR2 (germline): SGDLS, YYNGEE. V was trimmed by 3 bases and J by 5 bases, leaving 11 bases between them.

With respect to this clone: Within the sample, other DNA sequences also encode this same CDR3. The chain joins TRBV19 to TRBJ1-5; 7 bases match TRBD1. Trimming removed 9 bases from V and 4 bases from J; junction bases left unmatched: 3. The CDR3 is 12 amino acids. Germline CDR1 is LNHDA and CDR2 is SQIVND (reference sequence). The CDR3 spells CASRTGNQPQHF. The CDR3 DNA reads TGTGCCAGCCGGACAGGAAATCAGCCCCAGCATTTT. Supplemented by reference TRBV19 and TRBJ1-5, the full variable domain reads DGGITQSPKYLFRKEGQNVTLSCEQNLNHDAMYWYRQDPGQGLRLIYYSQIVNDFQKGDIAEGYSVSREKKESFPLTVTSAQKNPTAFYLCASRTGNQPQHFGDGTRLSIL.

This clone is a singleton in its sample. This chain connects TRBV2 to TRBJ2-3; 8 bases line up with TRBD1. V was pared by 4 bases and J by 0 bases, with 3 bases of the junction left unmatched. The length of the CDR3 is 15 residues. Germline V gene sequence: CDR1 SNHLY, CDR2 FYNNEI. CDR3 DNA: TGTGCCAGCAGTGGAGGGACAGGCAGCACAGATACGCAGTATTTT. This gives the protein CASSGGTGSTDTQYF.

The chain is built from TRBV11-2 and TRBJ2-1; D possibly corresponds to TRBD1 (5 bases). The CDR3 consists of 13 residues. The ends were cut back, 5 bases at V and 5 bases at J, with 10 bases in the middle. Germline CDR1 and CDR2: SGHAT and FQNNGV. The CDR3 spells CASSRAQDNEQFF. In DNA form, the CDR3 reads TGTGCCAGCAGCAGAGCACAGGACAATGAGCAGTTCTTC.

This sequence joins TRBV13 and TRBJ1-2; weak D call: TRBD1 (6 bases). Germline V lookup: CDR1 PRHDT, CDR2 FYEKMQ (reference sequence). The CDR3 length is 15 residues. V was cut by 2 bases and J by 6 bases, with 16 bases left in between. CDR3 coding DNA: TGTGCCAGCAGCTTATTTGGTGGGGGGGCGGATGGCTACACCTTC. Its translation: CASSLFGGGADGYTF.

V and J are TRBV6-5 and TRBJ1-2, with 7 bases identical to TRBD1. The germline V gene has CDR1 MNHEY and CDR2 SVGAGI. V shed 2 bases, J shed 5 bases, and the junction held 11 bases outside the gene matches. The CDR3 consists of 16 residues. CDR3 DNA sequence: TGTGCCAGCAGTTACCCAGTAGGGGGCCTAGGGTATGGCTACACCTTC. It specifies CASSYPVGGLGYGYTF.

The chain uses TRBV30 and TRBJ2-7; possible D gene TRBD1, 5 bases. The V and J ends lost 2 bases and 4 bases respectively, with 12 bases between them. The CDR3 extends over 13 amino acids. The V gene's germline CDR1 is GTSNPN and CDR2 SVGIG (reference sequence). Here the CDR3 DNA reads TGTGCCTGGAGTCCAGGGCCCTTTTACGAGCAGTACTTC. Protein: CAWSPGPFYEQYF.

The chain has TRBV27 and TRBJ1-1; D remains ambiguous. V shed 7 bases and J shed 3 bases, with 12 bases lying between them. CDR3 size: 13 residues. Germline V gene sequence: CDR1 MNHEY, CDR2 SMNVEV (reference sequence). CDR3 bases: TGTGCCAGCAAGCTCATGAGGGACACTGAAGCTTTCTTT. The encoded protein is CASKLMRDTEAFF.

CDR3 protein: CASSLVPGDGYTF. As DNA, the CDR3 is TGTGCCAGCAGCTTAGTCCCAGGGGATGGCTACACCTTC. The V and J genes are TRBV7-9 and TRBJ1-2; D might be TRBD1 (6 bases). The CDR3 has 13 amino acids. Germline CDR1 is SEHNR and CDR2 is FQNEAQ (reference sequence). Trimming pared 1 base from V and 6 bases from J, leaving 9 bases between. The full variable domain, rest sourced from reference TRBV7-9 and TRBJ1-2, is DTGVSQNPRHKITKRGQNVTFRCDPISEHNRLYWYRQTLGQGPEFLTYFQNEAQLEKSRLLSDRFSAERPKGSFSTLEIQRTEQGDSAMYLCASSLVPGDGYTFGSGTRLTVV.

This clone was seen repeatedly, ten times or more. V and J are TRBV2 and TRBJ2-3, with a weak D call TRBD2 (5 bases). Germline-derived CDR1 and CDR2 are SNHLY and FYNNEI. CDR3 length: 13 amino acids. The ends were cut back, 2 bases at V and 6 bases at J, with 9 bases in the middle. CDR3 DNA sequence: TGTGCCAGCAGTGAAAGGAGAGGGGATACGCAGTATTTT. Encoded protein: CASSERRGDTQYF.

The chain employs TRBV19 and TRBJ2-7; 7 bases are shared with TRBD1. Germline CDR1 reads LNHDA; CDR2 reads SQIVND (reference sequence). V shed 2 bases, J shed 3 bases, and the junction held 4 bases outside the gene matches. This CDR3 spans 14 amino acids. The DNA for the CDR3 is TGTGCCAGTAGTATATCCGGACAGGACTACGAGCAGTACTTC. This codes for CASSISGQDYEQYF.

The rearrangement links TRBV6-5 to TRBJ2-7; 8 bases are a match to TRBD1. In germline, CDR1 is MNHEY, CDR2 SVGAGI. V gave up 6 bases and J gave up 7 bases; unmatched junction bases: 11. This CDR3 comprises 14 residues. The CDR3 DNA follows: TGTGCCAGCAGAGACGCAGGGGGCGCGGGGGAGCAGTACTTC. Amino acid sequence: CASRDAGGAGEQYF.

The rearrangement uses TRBV7-8 and TRBJ1-5; tentative D call: TRBD1 (5 bases). Germline CDR1 and CDR2: SGHVS and FQNEAQ. The CDR3 is 12 residues long. V lost 4 bases and J lost 9, with 10 bases in between. The CDR3 loop is CASSSSGGPQHF. CDR3 sequence (DNA): TGTGCCAGCAGCTCGTCGGGGGGGCCCCAGCATTTT. The complete variable domain, with remaining parts taken from reference TRBV7-8 and TRBJ1-5, reads GAGVSQSPRYKVAKRGQDVALRCDPISGHVSLFWYQQALGQGPEFLTYFQNEAQLDKSGLPSDRFFAERPEGSVSTLKIQRTQQEDSAVYLCASSSSGGPQHFGDGTRLSIL.

This clone was counted between two and nine times. This chain uses TRBV5-4 with TRBJ1-6, with a possible D match to TRBD1 (6 bases). The CDR3 sequence is 14 residues long. Per the germline V gene, CDR1 is SGHNT and CDR2 is YYREEE (reference sequence). Between the trimmed V and J ends, which lost 6 bases and 7 bases, there was a span of 14 bases. CDR3 amino acids: CASTLDRTNSPLHF. DNA of the CDR3: TGTGCCAGCACCCTAGACAGGACGAATTCACCCCTCCACTTT.

The rearrangement links TRBV4-2 to TRBJ2-7; 7 bases align to TRBD1. In germline, CDR1 is LGHNA, CDR2 YNFKEQ. The ends lost 0 bases at V and 8 bases at J; junction bases unmatched: 7. CDR3 length: 14 amino acids. CDR3 loop: CASSQEQGESQQYF. In DNA form, the CDR3 reads TGTGCCAGCAGCCAAGAGCAGGGGGAATCCCAGCAGTACTTC.

The chain joins TRBV2 to TRBJ1-2; 10 nucleotides match TRBD1. The length of the CDR3 is 12 residues. After removal of 10 bases from V and 4 bases from J, the junction contained 3 bases not matched to a gene. CDR1 is SNHLY, CDR2 FYNNEI, per germline. The CDR3 DNA sequence: TGTGCCAACCGGGACAGGGGCTATGGCTACACCTTC. As protein: CANRDRGYGYTF.

The J gene is TRBJ1-2, the V gene TRBV6-5; 7 bases map to TRBD1. V was pared by 6 bases and J by 6 bases, with 10 bases of the junction left unmatched. This CDR3 spans 14 amino acids. Per germline, CDR1 MNHEY and CDR2 SVGAGI. The CDR3 is CASRTSNRGHGYTF. CDR3 sequence (DNA): TGTGCCAGCAGGACGAGCAACAGGGGCCATGGCTACACCTTC.

The rearrangement joins TRBV10-3 to TRBJ1-1, with D hard to call. The V end lost 6 bases, the J end lost 3 bases, and 8 bases lay between the germline ends. Germline CDR1 is ENHRY and CDR2 is SYGVKD. The CDR3 length is 12 residues. CDR3 DNA sequence: TGTGCCATCAGCGCAGTGGACACTGAAGCTTTCTTT. Its protein is CAISAVDTEAFF.